Detailed here is one T cell receptor (beta chain). The target antigen is unknown. These data are taken from a study of cytomegalovirus exposure and HLA in healthy donors. CDR1 and CDR2 from the germline V gene are ENHRY and SYGVKD. V dropped 8 bases and J dropped 5 bases, with 9 bases sitting between them. CDR3 length: 11 amino acids. The study, taken as a whole, reports: Only CMV serostatus was available as immune exposure information. Researchers catalogued about 150 TCR beta chains as cytomegalovirus-associated. TCR beta V- and J-gene trimming was later associated with a missense DCLRE1C variant. Later on, an analysis tied 18,000 or so TCR beta sequences to HLA alleles at 0.05 false discovery rate.

The PCR made use of 60 Vbeta and 13 Jbeta primers. Clones were sequenced by immunoSEQ multiplex PCR, and TCRdb holds only the in-frame ones, with some missing. The sample has some 93,000 clones; roughly a tenth are singletons. The sequence was collected from a man between 45 and 60 years old in good health and CMV-seropositive. The sequenced material came from PBMCs. This rearrangement joins TRBV10-3 to TRBJ1-2; no firm D call. The CDR3 spells CAIRGSYGYTF. CDR3 nucleotides: TGTGCCATCCGGGGATCATATGGCTACACCTTC.